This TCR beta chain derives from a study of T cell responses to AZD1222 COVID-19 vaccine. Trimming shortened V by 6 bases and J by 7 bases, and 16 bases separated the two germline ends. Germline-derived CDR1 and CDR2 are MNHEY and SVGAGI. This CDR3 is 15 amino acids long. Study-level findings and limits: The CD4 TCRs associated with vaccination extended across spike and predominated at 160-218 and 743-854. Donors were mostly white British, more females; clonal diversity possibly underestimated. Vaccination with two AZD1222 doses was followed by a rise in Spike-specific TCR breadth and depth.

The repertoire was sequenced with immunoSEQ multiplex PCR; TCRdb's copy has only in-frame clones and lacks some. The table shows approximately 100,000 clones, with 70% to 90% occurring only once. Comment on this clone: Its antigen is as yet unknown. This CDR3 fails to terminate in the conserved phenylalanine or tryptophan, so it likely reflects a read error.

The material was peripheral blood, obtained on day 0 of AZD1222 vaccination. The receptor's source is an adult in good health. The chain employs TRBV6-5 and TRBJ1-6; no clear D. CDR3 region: CASSYSIGLNSPLHL. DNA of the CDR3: TGTGCCAGCAGCTATTCTATCGGTCTGAATTCACCCCTCCACCTT.